This TCR beta chain derives from a study of blood T cell repertoires in COVID-19. Looking at the study overall: The cDNA or gDNA used as material had been derived from T cells, B-cell-depleted T cells, or PBMCs.

Authors' analysis steps: Reference gene primer amplification gave nucleated cell count estimates. The assay was immunoSEQ multiplex PCR, and TCRdb's table has in-frame clones only and misses some. V, J and clone size reflect that table, while D and trimming were determined from the DNA. The table has hundreds of thousands of clones, 85% seen once. With 5 bases clipped from V and 3 bases from J, the junction kept 7 bases outside the gene matches. The germline CDR1 and CDR2 sequences are SGHTA and FQGTGA. The CDR3 extends over 15 amino acids. The participants were between about 18 and 95 years old and came from some 23 US areas. Within 2 weeks of study entry, exposed participants had contacted a PCR-confirmed or clinician-diagnosed COVID-19 case.

Sequenced: PBMCs or T cells enriched from blood (not recorded which). The chain is built from TRBV7-3 and TRBJ1-1; TRBD1 agrees at 9 bases. The sequence derives from a young woman who had been exposed to COVID-19. DNA for the CDR3: TGTGCCAGCAGCCAACAGGGGGCCAGGGACACTGAAGCTTTCTTT. Translation gives CASSQQGARDTEAFF.